Listed below are T cell receptor beta chains from one sample, sequenced in a study of cytomegalovirus exposure and HLA in healthy donors. The assay was immunoSEQ multiplex PCR, and TCRdb's table has in-frame clones only and misses some. The repertoire holds over 20,000 clones, 70% seen once, with 3.5% to 4.5% in the top ten. Material for sequencing was PBMCs. The receptors derive from a woman in her fifties or sixties in good health and CMV-seronegative. Both conserved end residues are part of each CDR3. The order of the fields is D gene, V gene, J gene, CDR3 protein. D genes are given only for firm matches.

-	TRBV4-1	TRBJ1-1	CASSQARRDRSPAEAFF
-	TRBV13	TRBJ2-1	CASSPGGWNNEQFF
-	TRBV6-6	TRBJ2-1	CASTLSFGLAYNEQFF
-	TRBV29-1	TRBJ2-2	CSVEIASRAGGELFF
-	TRBV28	TRBJ2-7	CASSLTGGYYEQYF
-	TRBV5-4	TRBJ2-5	CASSLIGDQETQYF
TRBD2	TRBV7-9	TRBJ2-7	CASTDPEGGHYEQYF
TRBD1	TRBV2	TRBJ2-7	CASSDRGLEQYF
-	TRBV6-5	TRBJ1-4	CASSRGAGRNEKLFF
-	TRBV2	TRBJ1-2	CASSLGRTVTNGYTF
-	TRBV7-9	TRBJ1-5	CASSLTLEGNQPQHF
TRBD1	TRBV4-1	TRBJ2-5	CASSQVGQTVQETQYF
-	TRBV2	TRBJ1-5	CASSDQGLGNQPQHF
-	TRBV6-1	TRBJ1-2	CASSEALRDGYTF
-	TRBV4-1	TRBJ1-1	CASSQDYRVEAFF
-	TRBV27	TRBJ1-5	CASSLLGVNQPQHF
TRBD2	TRBV15	TRBJ2-1	CATSRVEREGHEQFF
TRBD1	TRBV5-4	TRBJ2-1	CASSPGQPRKGEQFF
-	TRBV4-1	TRBJ2-5	CASSQYGTQETQYF
TRBD1	TRBV28	TRBJ1-5	CASRTQGYQPQHF
-	TRBV20-1	TRBJ1-1	CSARRQSEAFF
-	TRBV28	TRBJ1-1	CAASETEAFF
TRBD1	TRBV6-1	TRBJ1-2	CASSRQGAEYGYTF
TRBD1	TRBV10-2	TRBJ2-7	CASSERGRGNYEQYF
TRBD1	TRBV29-1	TRBJ2-7	CSATDRVYEQYF
-	TRBV18	TRBJ1-6	CASSPTSLNSPLHF
TRBD2	TRBV6-4	TRBJ2-1	CASSDTSGSSGEQFF
TRBD1	TRBV10-1	TRBJ1-6	CASSESKDRGHSPLHF
-	TRBV28	TRBJ2-1	CASTPGQRPNNEQFF
-	TRBV15	TRBJ1-5	CATSRDRRGDQPQHF
TRBD2	TRBV9	TRBJ2-2	CASSVPPGTSGGDTGELFF
-	TRBV2	TRBJ1-5	CASSIPDGNQPQHF
-	TRBV29-1	TRBJ2-7	CSVDIWGQGGHEQYF
TRBD1	TRBV2	TRBJ2-5	CASSGDRGQAETQYF
-	TRBV5-6	TRBJ2-1	CASSLGGQNNEQFF
-	TRBV1	TRBJ2-7	CTSSQDCPNRGEMGEQYF
-	TRBV11-3	TRBJ2-2	CASSSGGQVSGELFF
-	TRBV6-1	TRBJ2-1	CASRPQGHEQFF
-	TRBV6-1	TRBJ1-5	CASTRGEISNQPQHF
-	TRBV7-8	TRBJ2-1	CASSLWLTSYNEQFF
-	TRBV25-1	TRBJ1-4	CASSELFRGEKLFF
-	TRBV6-5	TRBJ2-7	CASSYSIRGGYEQYF
-	TRBV29-1	TRBJ1-2	CSVEFDGYTF
TRBD1	TRBV5-4	TRBJ1-6	CASRQDRVENSPLHF
-	TRBV18	TRBJ1-4	CASSRSLGEKLFF